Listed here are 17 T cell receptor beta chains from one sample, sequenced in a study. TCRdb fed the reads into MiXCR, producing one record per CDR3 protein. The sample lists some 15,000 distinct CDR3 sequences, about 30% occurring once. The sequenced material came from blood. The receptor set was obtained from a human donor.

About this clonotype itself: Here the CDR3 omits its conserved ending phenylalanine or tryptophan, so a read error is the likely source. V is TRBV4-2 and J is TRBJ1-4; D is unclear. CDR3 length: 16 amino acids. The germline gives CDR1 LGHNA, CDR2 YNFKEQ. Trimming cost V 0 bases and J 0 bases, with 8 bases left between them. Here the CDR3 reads CASSQEGQSTNEKLFV. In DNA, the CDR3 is TGTGCCAGCAGCCAAGAAGGGCAGTCAACTAATGAAAAACTGTTTGTT.

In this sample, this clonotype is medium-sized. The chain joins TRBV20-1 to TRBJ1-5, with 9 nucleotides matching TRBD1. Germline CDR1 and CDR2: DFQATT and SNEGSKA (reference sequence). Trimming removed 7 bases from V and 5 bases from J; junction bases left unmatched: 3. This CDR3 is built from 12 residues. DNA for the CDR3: TGCAGTGTACAGGGGGCGGATCAGCCCCAGCATTTT. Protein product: CSVQGADQPQHF.

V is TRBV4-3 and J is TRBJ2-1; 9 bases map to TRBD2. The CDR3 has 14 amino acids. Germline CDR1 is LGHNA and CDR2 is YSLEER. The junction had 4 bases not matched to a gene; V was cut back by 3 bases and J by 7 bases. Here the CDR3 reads CASSHLAGHNEQFF. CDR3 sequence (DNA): TGCGCCAGCAGCCACCTAGCGGGACATAATGAGCAGTTCTTC.

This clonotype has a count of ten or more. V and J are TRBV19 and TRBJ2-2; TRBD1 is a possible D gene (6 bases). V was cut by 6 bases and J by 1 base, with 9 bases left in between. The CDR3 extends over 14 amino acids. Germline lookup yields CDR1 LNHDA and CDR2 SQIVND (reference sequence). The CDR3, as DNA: TGTGCCAGTAGAAAGGGACAGAACACCGGGGAGCTGTTTTTT. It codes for CASRKGQNTGELFF.

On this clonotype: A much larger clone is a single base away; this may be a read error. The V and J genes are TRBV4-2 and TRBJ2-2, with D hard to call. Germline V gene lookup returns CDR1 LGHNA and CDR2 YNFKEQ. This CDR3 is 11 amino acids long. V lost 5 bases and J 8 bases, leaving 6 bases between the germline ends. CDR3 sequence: CASSFVGELFF. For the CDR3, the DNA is TGTGCCAGCAGCTTCGTAGGGGAGCTGTTTTTT.

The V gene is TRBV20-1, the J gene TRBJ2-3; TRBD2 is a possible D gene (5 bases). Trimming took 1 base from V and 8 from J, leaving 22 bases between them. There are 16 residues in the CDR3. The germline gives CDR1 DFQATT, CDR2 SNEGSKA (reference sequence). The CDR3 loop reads CSARVGSGPALGTQYF. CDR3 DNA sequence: TGCAGTGCTAGAGTCGGAAGCGGCCCTGCCCTCGGTACGCAGTATTTT.

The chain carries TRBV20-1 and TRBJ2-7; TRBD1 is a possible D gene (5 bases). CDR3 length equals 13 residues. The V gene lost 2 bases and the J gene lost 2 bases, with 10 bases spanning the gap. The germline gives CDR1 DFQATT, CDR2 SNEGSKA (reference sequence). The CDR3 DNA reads TGCAGTGCTAGACAGGGTAGGACCTACGAGCAGTACTTC. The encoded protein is CSARQGRTYEQYF.

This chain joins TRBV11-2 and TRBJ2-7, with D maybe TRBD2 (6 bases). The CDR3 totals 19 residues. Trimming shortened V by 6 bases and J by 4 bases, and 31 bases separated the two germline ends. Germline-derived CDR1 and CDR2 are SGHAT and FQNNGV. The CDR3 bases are TGTGCCAGCAGTTCGATAAGCGGCCGCCATGGAGGGAGGTCGTACGAGCAGTACTTC. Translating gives CASSSISGRHGGRSYEQYF.

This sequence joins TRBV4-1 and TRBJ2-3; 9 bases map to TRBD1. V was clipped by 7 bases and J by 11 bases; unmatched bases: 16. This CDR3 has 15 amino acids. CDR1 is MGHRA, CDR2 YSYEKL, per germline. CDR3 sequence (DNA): TGCGCCAGCACCCCTGACAGGGGGACACACAATGAGCAGTATTTT. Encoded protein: CASTPDRGTHNEQYF.

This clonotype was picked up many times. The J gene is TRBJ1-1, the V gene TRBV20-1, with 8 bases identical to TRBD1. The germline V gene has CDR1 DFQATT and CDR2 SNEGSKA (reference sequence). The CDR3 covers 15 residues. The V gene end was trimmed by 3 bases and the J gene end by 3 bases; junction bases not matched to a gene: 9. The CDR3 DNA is TGCAGTGCTAGGGGGGACAGGCTTCGCTACACTGAAGCTTTCTTT. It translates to CSARGDRLRYTEAFF.

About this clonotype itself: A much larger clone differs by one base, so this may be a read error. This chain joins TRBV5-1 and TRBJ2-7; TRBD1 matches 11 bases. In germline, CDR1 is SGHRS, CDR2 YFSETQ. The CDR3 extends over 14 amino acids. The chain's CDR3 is CASSGQGASNEQYF. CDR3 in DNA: TGCGCCAGCAGCGGACAGGGGGCCTCCAACGAGCAGTACTTC.

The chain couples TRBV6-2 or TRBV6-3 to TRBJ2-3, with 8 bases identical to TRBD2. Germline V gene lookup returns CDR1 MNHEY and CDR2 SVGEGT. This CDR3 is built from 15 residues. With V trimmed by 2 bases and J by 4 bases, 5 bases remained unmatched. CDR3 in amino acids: CASSYRPGLADTQYF. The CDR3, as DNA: TGTGCCAGCAGTTACCGTCCGGGACTAGCAGATACGCAGTATTTT.

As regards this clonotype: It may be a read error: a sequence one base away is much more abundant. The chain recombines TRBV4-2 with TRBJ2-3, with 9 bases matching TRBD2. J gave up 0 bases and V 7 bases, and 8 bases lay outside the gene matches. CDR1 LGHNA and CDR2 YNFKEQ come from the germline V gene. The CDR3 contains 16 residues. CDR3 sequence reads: CASTPLTSGSTDTQYF. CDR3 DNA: TGTGCCAGCACCCCCCTCACTAGCGGGAGCACAGATACGCAGTATTTT.

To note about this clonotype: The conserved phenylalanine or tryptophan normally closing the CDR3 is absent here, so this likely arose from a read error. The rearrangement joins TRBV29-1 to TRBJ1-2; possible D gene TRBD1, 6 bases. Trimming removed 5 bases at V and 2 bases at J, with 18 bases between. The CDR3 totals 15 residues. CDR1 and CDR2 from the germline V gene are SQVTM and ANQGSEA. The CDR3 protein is CSVSGGQGPNYGYTI. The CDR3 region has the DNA TGCAGCGTTTCGGGGGGGCAGGGTCCAAACTATGGCTACACCATC.

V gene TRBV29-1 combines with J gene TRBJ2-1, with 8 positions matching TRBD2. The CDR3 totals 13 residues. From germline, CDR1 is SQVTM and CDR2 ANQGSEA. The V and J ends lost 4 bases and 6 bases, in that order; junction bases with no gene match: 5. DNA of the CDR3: TGCAGCGTTGTGGCGGGGGGTTTCAATGAGCAGTTCTTC. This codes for CSVVAGGFNEQFF.

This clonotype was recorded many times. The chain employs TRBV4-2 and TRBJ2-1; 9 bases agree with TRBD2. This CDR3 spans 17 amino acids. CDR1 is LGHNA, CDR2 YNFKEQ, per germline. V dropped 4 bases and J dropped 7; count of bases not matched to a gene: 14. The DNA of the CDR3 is TGTGCCAGCAGCCCCGCGGTAGTAGCGGGAGATAGGAATGAGCAGTTCTTC. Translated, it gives CASSPAVVAGDRNEQFF.

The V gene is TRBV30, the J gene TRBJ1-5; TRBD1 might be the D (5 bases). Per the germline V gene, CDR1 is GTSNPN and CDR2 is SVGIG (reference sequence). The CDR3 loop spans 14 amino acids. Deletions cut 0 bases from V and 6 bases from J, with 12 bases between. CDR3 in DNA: TGTGCCTGGAGTGTAGGTACAGGAGGTCAGCCCCAGCATTTT. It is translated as CAWSVGTGGQPQHF.